The 3 T cell receptor beta chains given below trace back to one sample, sequenced in a study of STAT5B mutations in CD4+ large granular lymphocyte leukemia. Generated by immunoSEQ multiplex PCR, the TCRdb table keeps only in-frame clones and is missing some. The sample holds 35,000 or so clones, 65% to 70% seen once. What was sequenced was CD4+ T cells from blood buffy coats. The receptors originated from a human donor in good health.

The V and J genes are TRBV19 and TRBJ2-7, with D possibly matching TRBD1 (6 bases). CDR3 length equals 14 residues. V lost 5 bases and J lost 2, with 13 bases in between. Germline CDR1 reads LNHDA; CDR2 reads SQIVND (reference sequence). CDR3 nucleotide sequence: TGTGCCAGTAGTCAGGGGCATTTGGCCTACGAGCAGTACTTC. This sequence encodes CASSQGHLAYEQYF.

The rearrangement uses TRBV29-1 and TRBJ2-3; D is unresolved. This CDR3 is 13 amino acids long. In germline, CDR1 is SQVTM, CDR2 ANQGSEA. DNA of the CDR3: TGCAGTACGGACGGTACTAGCACAGATACGCAGTATTTT. Protein: CSTDGTSTDTQYF.

The rearrangement uses TRBV14 and TRBJ2-7; TRBD1 is a possible D gene (5 bases). The CDR3 extends over 15 amino acids. Trimming removed 1 base at V and 6 bases at J, with 16 bases between. CDR1 is SGHDN and CDR2 is FVKESK in the germline V gene. The CDR3 DNA sequence: TGTGCCAGCAGCCAAGGAGGACACCTTTCTGGCGAGCAGTACTTC. Translation gives CASSQGGHLSGEQYF.